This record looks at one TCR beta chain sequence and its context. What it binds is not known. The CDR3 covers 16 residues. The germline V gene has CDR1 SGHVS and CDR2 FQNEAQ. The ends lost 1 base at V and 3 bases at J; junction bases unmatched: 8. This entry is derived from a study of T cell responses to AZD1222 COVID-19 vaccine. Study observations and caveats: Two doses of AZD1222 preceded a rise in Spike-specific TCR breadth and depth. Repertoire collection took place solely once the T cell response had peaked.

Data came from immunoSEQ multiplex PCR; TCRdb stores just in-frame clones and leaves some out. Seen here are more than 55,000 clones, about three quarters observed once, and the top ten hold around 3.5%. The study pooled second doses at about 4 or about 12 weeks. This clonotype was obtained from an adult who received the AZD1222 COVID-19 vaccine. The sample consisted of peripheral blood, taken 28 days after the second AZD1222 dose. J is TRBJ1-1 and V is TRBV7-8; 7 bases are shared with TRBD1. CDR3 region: CASSLGSDRRDTEAFF. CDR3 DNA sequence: TGTGCCAGCAGCTTAGGGTCGGACAGGAGGGACACTGAAGCTTTCTTT.